This TCR beta chain originates from a study of cytomegalovirus exposure and HLA in healthy donors. General observations from the study: The study flagged roughly 150 TCR beta chains as cytomegalovirus-associated. Many donors shared some public TCRs, even though most TCR sequences were rare.

V was pared by 5 bases and J by 0 bases, with 16 bases between. CDR1 and CDR2 (germline): MDHEN, SYDVKM. The CDR3 has 16 residues. A multiplex PCR was run with 60 Vbeta primers and 13 Jbeta primers. The method was immunoSEQ multiplex PCR; TCRdb's version includes in-frame clones alone and lacks a portion of them. The repertoire holds about 230,000 clones, with more than 70% as singletons. This clone has just a few counts. The antigen is undetermined. This clonotype was obtained from a boy aged 5 to 17 in good health and CMV-seronegative. The chain uses TRBV28 and TRBJ1-1; TRBD1 might be the D (6 bases). Material for sequencing was PBMCs. The CDR3 sequence is CASSDAWGPLNTEAFF. The DNA for the CDR3 is TGTGCCAGCAGTGATGCGTGGGGGCCCCTGAACACTGAAGCTTTCTTT.